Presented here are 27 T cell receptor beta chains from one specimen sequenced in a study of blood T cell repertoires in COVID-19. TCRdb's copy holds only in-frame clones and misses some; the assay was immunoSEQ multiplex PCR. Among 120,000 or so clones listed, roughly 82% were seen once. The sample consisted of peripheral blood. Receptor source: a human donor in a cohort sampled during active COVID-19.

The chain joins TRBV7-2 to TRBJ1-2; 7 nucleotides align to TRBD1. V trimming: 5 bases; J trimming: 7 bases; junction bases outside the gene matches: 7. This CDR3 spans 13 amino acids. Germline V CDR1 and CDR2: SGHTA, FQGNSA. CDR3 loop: CASSGTGDGGYTF. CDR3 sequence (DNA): TGTGCCAGCAGCGGCACAGGGGACGGTGGCTACACCTTC.

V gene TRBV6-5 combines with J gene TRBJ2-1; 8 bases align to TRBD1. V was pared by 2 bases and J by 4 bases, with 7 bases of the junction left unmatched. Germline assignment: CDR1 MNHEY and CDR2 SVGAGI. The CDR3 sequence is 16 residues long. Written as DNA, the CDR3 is TGTGCCAGCAGTTACCCGGACAGGGATCATTACAATGAGCAGTTCTTC. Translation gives CASSYPDRDHYNEQFF.

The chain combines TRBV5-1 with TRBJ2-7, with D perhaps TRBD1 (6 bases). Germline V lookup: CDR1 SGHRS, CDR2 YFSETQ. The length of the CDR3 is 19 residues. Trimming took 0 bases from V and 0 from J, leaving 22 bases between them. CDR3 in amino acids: CASSLGATGYYTSSYEQYF. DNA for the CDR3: TGCGCCAGCAGCTTGGGAGCGACAGGATACTACACCAGCTCCTACGAGCAGTACTTC.

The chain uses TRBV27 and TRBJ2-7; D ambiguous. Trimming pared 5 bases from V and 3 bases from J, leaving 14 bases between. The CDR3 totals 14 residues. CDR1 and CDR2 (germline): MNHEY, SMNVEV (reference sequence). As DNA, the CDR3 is TGTGCCAGCAGTCCCGACAACTCTGGCTACGAGCAGTACTTC. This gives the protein CASSPDNSGYEQYF.

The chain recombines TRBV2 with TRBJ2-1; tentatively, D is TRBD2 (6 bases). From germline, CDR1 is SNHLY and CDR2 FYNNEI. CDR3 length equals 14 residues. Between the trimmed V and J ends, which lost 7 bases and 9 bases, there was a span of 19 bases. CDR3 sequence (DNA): TGTGCCAGCATTCGGGGGAACAAAGCGGGTGAGCAGTTCTTC. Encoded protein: CASIRGNKAGEQFF. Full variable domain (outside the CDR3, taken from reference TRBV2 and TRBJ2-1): EPEVTQTPSHQVTQMGQEVILRCVPISNHLYFYWYRQILGQKVEFLVSFYNNEISEKSEIFDDQFSVERPDGSNFTLKIRSTKLEDSAMYFCASIRGNKAGEQFFGPGTRLTVL.

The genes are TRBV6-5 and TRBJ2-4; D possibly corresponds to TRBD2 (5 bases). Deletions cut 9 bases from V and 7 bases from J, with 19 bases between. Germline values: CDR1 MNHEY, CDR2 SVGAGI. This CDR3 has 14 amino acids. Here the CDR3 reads CASNSGLANNIQYF. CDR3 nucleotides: TGTGCCAGTAATAGTGGGCTAGCTAATAACATTCAGTACTTC.

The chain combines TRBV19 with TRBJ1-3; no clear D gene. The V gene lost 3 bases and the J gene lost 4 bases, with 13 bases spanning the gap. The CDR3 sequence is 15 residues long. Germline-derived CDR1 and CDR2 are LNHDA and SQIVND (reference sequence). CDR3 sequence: CASSIPGVGGNTIYF. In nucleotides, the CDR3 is TGTGCCAGTAGTATTCCCGGGGTCGGCGGAAACACCATATATTTT.

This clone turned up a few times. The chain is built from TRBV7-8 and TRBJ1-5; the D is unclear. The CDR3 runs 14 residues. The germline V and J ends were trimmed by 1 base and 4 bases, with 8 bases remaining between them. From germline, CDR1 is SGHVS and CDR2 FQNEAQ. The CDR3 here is CASSLGAANQPQHF. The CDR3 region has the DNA TGTGCCAGCAGCTTAGGGGCAGCTAATCAGCCCCAGCATTTT. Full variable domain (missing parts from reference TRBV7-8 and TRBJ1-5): GAGVSQSPRYKVAKRGQDVALRCDPISGHVSLFWYQQALGQGPEFLTYFQNEAQLDKSGLPSDRFFAERPEGSVSTLKIQRTQQEDSAVYLCASSLGAANQPQHFGDGTRLSIL.

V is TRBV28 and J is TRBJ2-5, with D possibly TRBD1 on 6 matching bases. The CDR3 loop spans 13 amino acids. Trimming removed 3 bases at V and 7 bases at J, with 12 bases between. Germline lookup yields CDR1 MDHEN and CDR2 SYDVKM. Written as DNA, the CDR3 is TGTGCCAGCAGTTTTCTCCCCAGGGGGACCCAGTACTTC. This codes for CASSFLPRGTQYF.

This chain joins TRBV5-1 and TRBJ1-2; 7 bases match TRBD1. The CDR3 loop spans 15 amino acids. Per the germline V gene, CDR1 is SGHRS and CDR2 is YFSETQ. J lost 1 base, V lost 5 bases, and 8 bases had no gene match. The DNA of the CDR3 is TGCGCCAGCAGTGTGGGACAGTATGTTAACTATGGCTACACCTTC. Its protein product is CASSVGQYVNYGYTF.

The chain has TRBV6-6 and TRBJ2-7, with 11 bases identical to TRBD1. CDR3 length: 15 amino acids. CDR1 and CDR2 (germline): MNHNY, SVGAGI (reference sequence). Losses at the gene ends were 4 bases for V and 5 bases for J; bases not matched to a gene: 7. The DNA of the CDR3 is TGTGCCAGCAGTTCTGGACAGGGGGCGATGAACGAGCAGTACTTC. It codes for CASSSGQGAMNEQYF.

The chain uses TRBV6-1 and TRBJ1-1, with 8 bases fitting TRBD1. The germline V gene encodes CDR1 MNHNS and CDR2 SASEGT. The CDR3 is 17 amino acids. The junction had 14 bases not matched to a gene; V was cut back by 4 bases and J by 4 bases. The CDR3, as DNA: TGTGCCAGCAGTGGTAGGACAGGGAGGCGAATGGGCACTGAAGCTTTCTTT. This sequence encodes CASSGRTGRRMGTEAFF.

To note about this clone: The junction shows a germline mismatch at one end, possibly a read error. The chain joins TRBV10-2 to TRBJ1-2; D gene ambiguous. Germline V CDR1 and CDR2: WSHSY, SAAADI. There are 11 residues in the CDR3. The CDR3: CASGDGSGYTF. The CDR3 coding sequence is TGCGCCAGCGGTGATGGCTCTGGCTACACCTTC.

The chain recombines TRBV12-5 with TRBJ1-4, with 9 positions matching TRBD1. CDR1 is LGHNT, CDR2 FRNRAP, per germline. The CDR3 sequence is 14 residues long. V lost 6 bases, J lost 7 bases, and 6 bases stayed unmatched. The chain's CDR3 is CASGSGQGSEKLFF. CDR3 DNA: TGTGCTAGTGGATCGGGACAGGGAAGTGAAAAACTGTTTTTT.

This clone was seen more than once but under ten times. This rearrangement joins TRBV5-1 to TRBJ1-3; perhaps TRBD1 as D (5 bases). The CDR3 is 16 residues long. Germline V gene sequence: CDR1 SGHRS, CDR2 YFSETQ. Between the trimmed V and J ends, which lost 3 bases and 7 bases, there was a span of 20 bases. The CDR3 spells CASSSGGAQDGNTIYF. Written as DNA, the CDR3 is TGCGCCAGCAGCTCGGGTGGGGCGCAGGATGGGAACACCATATATTTT.

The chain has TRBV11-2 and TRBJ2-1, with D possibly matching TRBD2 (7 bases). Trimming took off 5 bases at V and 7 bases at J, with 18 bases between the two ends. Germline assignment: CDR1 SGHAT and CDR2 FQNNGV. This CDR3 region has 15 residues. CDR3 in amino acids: CASSPTWGGKNEQFF. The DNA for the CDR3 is TGTGCCAGCAGCCCAACTTGGGGGGGCAAAAATGAGCAGTTCTTC.

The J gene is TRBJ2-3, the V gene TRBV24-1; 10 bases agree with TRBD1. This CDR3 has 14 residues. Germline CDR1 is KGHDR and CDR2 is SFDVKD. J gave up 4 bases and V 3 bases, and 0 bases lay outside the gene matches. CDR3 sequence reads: CATSDGQGADTQYF. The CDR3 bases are TGTGCCACCAGTGATGGACAGGGGGCAGATACGCAGTATTTT.

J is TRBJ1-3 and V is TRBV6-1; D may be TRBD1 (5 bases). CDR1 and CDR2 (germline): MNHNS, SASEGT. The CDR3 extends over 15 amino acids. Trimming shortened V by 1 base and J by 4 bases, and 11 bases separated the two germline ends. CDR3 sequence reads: CASSEVGGTGNTIYF. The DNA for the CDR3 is TGTGCCAGCAGTGAAGTCGGGGGGACCGGAAACACCATATATTTT.

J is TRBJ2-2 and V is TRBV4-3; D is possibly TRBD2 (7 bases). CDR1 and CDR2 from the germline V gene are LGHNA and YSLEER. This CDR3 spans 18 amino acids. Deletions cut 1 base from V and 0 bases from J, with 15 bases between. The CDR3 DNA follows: TGCGCCAGCAGCCAAGGGCGAGGGCGGGGGCCGAACACCGGGGAGCTGTTTTTT. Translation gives CASSQGRGRGPNTGELFF.

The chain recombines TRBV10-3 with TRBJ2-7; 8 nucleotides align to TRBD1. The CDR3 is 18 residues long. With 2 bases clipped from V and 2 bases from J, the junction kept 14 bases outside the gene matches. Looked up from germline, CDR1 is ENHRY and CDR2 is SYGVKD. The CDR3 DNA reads TGTGCCATCAGTGAGGGCCTATCGCCTTCGGGACAGGCCTACGAGCAGTACTTC. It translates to CAISEGLSPSGQAYEQYF.

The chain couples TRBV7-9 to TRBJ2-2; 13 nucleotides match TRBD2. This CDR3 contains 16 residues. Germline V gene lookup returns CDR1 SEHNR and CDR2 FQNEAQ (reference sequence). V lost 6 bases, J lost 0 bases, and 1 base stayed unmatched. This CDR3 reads CASRGLAGSNTGELFF. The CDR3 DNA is TGTGCCAGCAGGGGACTAGCGGGATCGAACACCGGGGAGCTGTTTTTT. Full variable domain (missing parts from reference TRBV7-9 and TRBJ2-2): DTGVSQNPRHKITKRGQNVTFRCDPISEHNRLYWYRQTLGQGPEFLTYFQNEAQLEKSRLLSDRFSAERPKGSFSTLEIQRTEQGDSAMYLCASRGLAGSNTGELFFGEGSRLTVL.

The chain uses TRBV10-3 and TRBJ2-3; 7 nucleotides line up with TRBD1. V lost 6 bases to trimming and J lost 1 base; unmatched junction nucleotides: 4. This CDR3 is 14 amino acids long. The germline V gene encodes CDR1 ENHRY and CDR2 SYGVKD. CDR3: CAIRKGTGTDTQYF. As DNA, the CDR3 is TGTGCCATCAGGAAGGGGACAGGCACAGATACGCAGTATTTT.

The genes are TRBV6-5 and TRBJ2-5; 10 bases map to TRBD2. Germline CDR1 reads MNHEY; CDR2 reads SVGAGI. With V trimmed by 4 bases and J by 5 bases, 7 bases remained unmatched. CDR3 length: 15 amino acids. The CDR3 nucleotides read TGTGCCAGCAGTTTCCAGCGGGGGGGAGGTGAGACCCAGTACTTC. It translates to CASSFQRGGGETQYF.

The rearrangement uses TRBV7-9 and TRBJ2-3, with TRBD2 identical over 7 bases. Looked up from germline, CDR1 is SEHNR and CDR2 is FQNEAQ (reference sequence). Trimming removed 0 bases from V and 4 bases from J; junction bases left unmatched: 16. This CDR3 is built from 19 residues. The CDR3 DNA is TGTGCCAGCAGCTTAGCCCTGACTGCCAGCGGGGACTACGCAGATACGCAGTATTTT. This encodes CASSLALTASGDYADTQYF.

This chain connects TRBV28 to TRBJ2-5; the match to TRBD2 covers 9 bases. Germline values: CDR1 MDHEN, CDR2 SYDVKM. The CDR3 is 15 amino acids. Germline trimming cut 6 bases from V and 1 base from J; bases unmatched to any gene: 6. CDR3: CASSQGLALQETQYF. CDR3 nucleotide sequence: TGTGCCAGCAGCCAGGGACTAGCTCTCCAAGAGACCCAGTACTTC. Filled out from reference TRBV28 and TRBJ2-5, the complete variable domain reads DVKVTQSSRYLVKRTGEKVFLECVQDMDHENMFWYRQDPGLGLRLIYFSYDVKMKEKGDIPEGYSVSREKKERFSLILESASTNQTSMYLCASSQGLALQETQYFGPGTRLLVL.

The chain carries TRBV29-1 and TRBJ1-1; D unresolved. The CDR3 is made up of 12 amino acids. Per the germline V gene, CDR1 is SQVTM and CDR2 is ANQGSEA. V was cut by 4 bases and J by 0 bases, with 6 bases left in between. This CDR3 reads CSVGRVNTEAFF. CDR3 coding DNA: TGCAGCGTTGGGAGAGTGAACACTGAAGCTTTCTTT. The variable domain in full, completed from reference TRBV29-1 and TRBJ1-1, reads SAVISQKPSRDICQRGTSLTIQCQVDSQVTMMFWYRQQPGQSLTLIATANQGSEATYESGFVIDKFPISRPNLTFSTLTVSNMSPEDSSIYLCSVGRVNTEAFFGQGTRLTVV.

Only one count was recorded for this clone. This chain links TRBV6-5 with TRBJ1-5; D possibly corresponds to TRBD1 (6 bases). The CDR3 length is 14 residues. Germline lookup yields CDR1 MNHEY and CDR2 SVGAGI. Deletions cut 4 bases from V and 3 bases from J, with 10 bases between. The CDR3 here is CASSSGTNNQPQHF. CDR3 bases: TGTGCCAGCAGTTCCGGGACAAACAATCAGCCCCAGCATTTT.